This TCR beta chain was observed in a study of T cell repertoires in cytomegalovirus infection. Study-level information: Well-studied HLA-B-restricted CMV epitopes were used in the study alongside recently identified HLA-C-restricted ones. Both a matching HLA type and CMV infection were indicated by public TCR beta signatures. General study findings and limits: Identification of carriers of CMV plus the relevant HLA was achieved through cumulative public TCR beta family frequency. Predominance within the ex vivo response was attributable to HLA-C-restricted CMV-specific TCR beta clonotypes.

TCRdb reanalysed the reads using MiXCR and keeps one entry per CDR3 protein. The sample includes under 150,000 distinct CDR3 sequences, over 30% seen only once; the top ten take 41%. The CDR3 totals 15 residues. V dropped 0 bases and J dropped 7; count of bases not matched to a gene: 9. Germline CDR1 reads MNHEY; CDR2 reads SVGAGI. This clonotype has more than one count but fewer than ten. As yet, its antigen is unknown. The chain employs TRBV6-5 and TRBJ2-7; 7 bases map to TRBD1. The TCR was taken from a human donor in good health (CMV status not recorded). Some clones in this sample may be carry-over from other donors' samples. The sample here was CD8+ T cells from cultured PBMCs, taken from culture after CMV antigen stimulation. CDR3 residues: CASSYSTTGSGEQYF. The CDR3, as DNA: TGTGCCAGCAGTTACTCGACGACAGGGTCGGGTGAGCAGTACTTC.